This TCR beta chain was observed in a study of T cell responses to AZD1222 COVID-19 vaccine. Some clones are missing from TCRdb's copy, which holds only in-frame ones; the method was immunoSEQ multiplex PCR. The sample lists around 110,000 clones; 70% to 90% were seen once. Trimming shortened V by 0 bases and J by 0 bases, and 9 bases separated the two germline ends. Looked up from germline, CDR1 is LNHNV and CDR2 is YYDKDF (reference sequence). This CDR3 is 16 amino acids long. Findings and caveats of the study: Clonal diversity may have been underestimated, and the donors were mostly white British, with more females than males. Among AZD1222 vaccinees, only five or six were seropositive at baseline.

Comment on this clone: Its antigen is unidentified.

This chain connects TRBV15 to TRBJ2-1; D not certain. The clonotype originates from an adult in good health. This material consisted of peripheral blood, taken on day 0 of MenACWY control vaccination. CDR3 region: CATSRDLTHSYNEQFF. The CDR3 region has the DNA TGTGCCACCAGCAGAGATCTAACTCACTCCTACAATGAGCAGTTCTTC.